One and the same sample provided the 14 T cell receptor beta chains below, sequenced in a study of cytomegalovirus exposure and HLA in healthy donors. The repertoire was sequenced with immunoSEQ multiplex PCR; TCRdb's copy has only in-frame clones and lacks some. The sample consists of about 160,000 clones, 88% of them appearing once. Sequenced material: PBMCs. These receptors were obtained from a man aged 18 to 30 in good health and CMV-seronegative.

The gene calls are TRBV5-1 and TRBJ1-4; maybe TRBD1 (6 bases). Trimming removed 4 bases from V and 0 bases from J, with 13 bases in between. The germline V gene has CDR1 SGHRS and CDR2 YFSETQ. The CDR3 has 16 amino acids. CDR3 sequence (DNA): TGCGCCAGCAGCCGCCGGGACATTGCAACTAATGAAAAACTGTTTTTT. The encoded protein is CASSRRDIATNEKLFF.

The rearrangement links TRBV6-5 to TRBJ1-1, with D unclear. V was shortened by 5 bases and J by 3 bases, with 16 bases between the two germline ends. The CDR3 loop spans 15 amino acids. Germline loops: CDR1 MNHEY, CDR2 SVGAGI. The CDR3 nucleotides read TGTGCCAGCAGTATTACCAGACGGAGGGACACTGAAGCTTTCTTT. Its protein product is CASSITRRRDTEAFF.

The chain is built from TRBV6-5 and TRBJ1-1, with 7 bases that match TRBD1. The V gene end was trimmed by 1 base and the J gene end by 5 bases; junction bases not matched to a gene: 7. Per the germline V gene, CDR1 is MNHEY and CDR2 is SVGAGI. The CDR3 length is 15 residues. CDR3 sequence reads: CASSYLGAGGTEAFF. CDR3 in DNA: TGTGCCAGCAGTTACTTAGGGGCAGGGGGTACTGAAGCTTTCTTT.

CDR3 loop: CASSLGPGEQYF. The CDR3 DNA reads TGCGCCAGCAGCTTGGGGCCGGGCGAGCAGTACTTC. The rearrangement uses TRBV5-1 and TRBJ2-7; D gene unclear. From germline, CDR1 is SGHRS and CDR2 YFSETQ. The CDR3 covers 12 residues. The germline V and J ends were trimmed by 0 bases and 6 bases, with 7 bases remaining between them.

The genes are TRBV28 and TRBJ2-6; 7 bases fit TRBD1. This CDR3 has 15 residues. From germline, CDR1 is MDHEN and CDR2 SYDVKM. V was pared by 5 bases and J by 2 bases, with 3 bases of the junction left unmatched. The chain's CDR3 is CASSRQGAGANVLTF. As DNA, the CDR3 is TGTGCCAGCAGTCGACAGGGCGCTGGGGCCAACGTCCTGACTTTC.

This clone appeared a few times. This sequence joins TRBV7-8 and TRBJ1-3; D is undetermined. Germline V gene lookup returns CDR1 SGHVS and CDR2 FQNEAQ. This CDR3 is built from 16 residues. Trimming cost V 0 bases and J 2 bases, with 11 bases left between them. The CDR3 DNA sequence: TGTGCCAGCAGCTTAGCCCGACTGACGACTGGAAACACCATATATTTT. Its translation: CASSLARLTTGNTIYF.

The chain combines TRBV27 with TRBJ1-5; D may be TRBD1 (5 bases). Per the germline V gene, CDR1 is MNHEY and CDR2 is SMNVEV (reference sequence). V was cut by 6 bases and J by 8 bases, with 14 bases left in between. The CDR3 is 13 amino acids. This chain's CDR3 is CASSDRALEPQHF. The CDR3, as DNA: TGTGCCAGCAGCGACAGAGCCTTAGAGCCCCAGCATTTT.

V and J are TRBV5-8 and TRBJ2-7, with D possibly TRBD2 on 5 matching bases. The CDR3 contains 15 residues. From germline, CDR1 is SGHTS and CDR2 YDEGEE. Between the trimmed V and J ends, which lost 7 bases and 5 bases, there was a span of 22 bases. The CDR3 DNA reads as TGTGCCAGCTTGAGAGCGGCCCTGCCTGCTAACGAGCAGTACTTC. It encodes CASLRAALPANEQYF.

The chain combines TRBV7-9 with TRBJ2-4; 8 bases match TRBD2. This CDR3 has 14 residues. After removal of 5 bases from V and 4 bases from J, the junction contained 4 bases not matched to a gene. CDR1 is SEHNR, CDR2 FQNEAQ, per germline (reference sequence). The CDR3 reads CASSPTSDKNIQYF. CDR3 nucleotide sequence: TGTGCCAGCAGCCCGACTAGCGATAAAAACATTCAGTACTTC. The full variable domain, in which reference TRBV7-9 and TRBJ2-4 provide the parts outside the CDR3, is DTGVSQNPRHKITKRGQNVTFRCDPISEHNRLYWYRQTLGQGPEFLTYFQNEAQLEKSRLLSDRFSAERPKGSFSTLEIQRTEQGDSAMYLCASSPTSDKNIQYFGAGTRLSVL.

V gene TRBV28 combines with J gene TRBJ1-5, with 7 positions matching TRBD1. The V gene end was trimmed by 6 bases and the J gene end by 2 bases; junction bases not matched to a gene: 4. This CDR3 has 14 amino acids. Germline assignment: CDR1 MDHEN and CDR2 SYDVKM. The CDR3 DNA sequence: TGTGCCAGCAGGCAGGGGGAGGGCAATCAGCCCCAGCATTTT. It specifies CASRQGEGNQPQHF.

This chain links TRBV7-9 with TRBJ2-7, with TRBD1 identical over 9 bases. Germline loops: CDR1 SEHNR, CDR2 FQNEAQ (reference sequence). Trimming at V came to 3 bases and at J to 6 bases, leaving 18 bases not matched to a gene. The CDR3 spans 18 residues. CDR3 in amino acids: CASSFPSATGTGLSEQYF. The CDR3, as DNA: TGTGCCAGCAGCTTCCCAAGTGCAACCGGGACAGGGCTTAGCGAGCAGTACTTC.

The gene calls are TRBV9 and TRBJ1-1; D ambiguous. The germline gives CDR1 SGDLS, CDR2 YYNGEE. The CDR3 has 12 amino acids. Trimming removed 3 bases at V and 3 bases at J, with 6 bases between. The DNA of the CDR3 is TGTGCCAGCAGCGACCAGTACACTGAAGCTTTCTTT. Translated, it gives CASSDQYTEAFF.

The chain couples TRBV5-5 to TRBJ1-4; 7 bases map to TRBD1. The CDR3 is made up of 15 amino acids. CDR1 is SGHKS and CDR2 is YYEKEE in the germline V gene (reference sequence). V lost 5 bases to trimming and J lost 6 bases; unmatched junction nucleotides: 10. CDR3 in amino acids: CASSPRGGLDEKLFF. As DNA, the CDR3 is TGTGCCAGCAGTCCCAGGGGGGGACTAGATGAAAAACTGTTTTTT. The entire variable domain, with the rest obtained from reference TRBV5-5 and TRBJ1-4, is as follows: DAGVTQSPTHLIKTRGQQVTLRCSPISGHKSVSWYQQVLGQGPQFIFQYYEKEERGRGNFPDRFSARQFPNYSSELNVNALLLGDSALYLCASSPRGGLDEKLFFGSGTQLSVL.

This clone came up a few times. The gene calls are TRBV21-1 and TRBJ1-1. TRBV21-1 is a recognized pseudogene. The CDR3 loop spans 14 amino acids. The CDR3: CASSNAVMNTEAFF. Written as DNA, the CDR3 is TGTGCCAGCAGCAACGCGGTAATGAACACTGAAGCTTTCTTT.